This T cell receptor (beta chain) comes out of a study of blood T cell repertoires in COVID-19 (dated by TCRdb to 2019 to 2021). Some background on the complete study: Collaborator samples came from the United States, Italy and Spain and covered acute and convalescent phases of COVID-19. The material from the prospective study consisted of cDNA or gDNA derived from T cells, B-cell-depleted T cells, or PBMCs. The dataset comprised deeply sampled blood TCRbeta repertoires from subjects exposed to, actively infected with, or recovered from COVID-19. A freely available public database, intended as a resource for researchers studying the immune response to SARS-CoV-2, is where the repertoires were released. The samples were drawn from the first 160 participants of the ongoing ImmuneRACE study and from 1,254 subjects provided by 6 global collaborators. Sample metadata almost always included a de-identified subject ID, COVID-19 status, age in years and sex. Where available, HLA class I and class II types were obtained from metadata supplied by the sample provider rather than from assay-based typing. Beyond this particular receptor, the publication reports: How much clinical and demographic metadata was included differed by source and by participant, and the metadata was provided uncurated.

The immunoSEQ Assay, a bias-controlled multiplex PCR, was used to amplify TCRbeta CDR3 regions from genomic DNA. The paper's processing steps were these. Nucleated cell counts per sample were estimated from amplification of reference gene primers within the assay. To quantify the absolute abundance of each unique TCRbeta CDR3 rearrangement, sequence reads were collapsed and filtered. For each sample, productive Simpson clonality was calculated by taking the square root of Simpson's diversity index across productive rearrangements. TCRdb retrieved this table from immuneACCESS and kept in-frame rearrangements only. Not all clones are present; in checked studies, unresolved V genes account for under half, and no reason is known for the remainder. V and J calls and clone size come straight from that table; D and trimming were deduced from the DNA. For this sample there are approximately 260,000 clones; about 80% appear just once. 3.4% of the sample lies in the top ten.

Concerning this clone itself: No antigen is known for it. The sample holds no much larger clone one base away, and base qualities are not on file.

Participants in the prospective study were aged roughly 18 to 95 years, lived in about two dozen United States geographic areas, and enrolled through a virtual design. Cohort assignment in the prospective study relied on participant-reported clinical history from a screening survey and a study questionnaire. ImmuneRACE Cohort 3 recovered participants were defined by two consecutive negative NP/OP PCR tests, healthcare professional clearance, or symptom resolution. Mobile phlebotomists in the prospective study collected whole blood, serum and a nasopharyngeal or oropharyngeal swab from every participant. Additional blood draws and questionnaires over an approximately two-month period could optionally be provided by prospective study participants. Prospective study blood samples were shipped either frozen or at room temperature before DNA extraction. The germline V and J ends show losses of 8 bases and 6 bases respectively, and no gene match explains 11 bases of the junction. Including the terminal cysteine and phenylalanine, the CDR3 comprises 14 residues. The kept DNA is CDR3 alone, 42 bases in frame from the first base. CDR1 SGHTA and CDR2 FQGNSA were looked up in the germline V gene.

The TCR was taken from a man in his fifties who had recovered from COVID-19. Input material: PBMCs or T cells enriched from blood (not recorded which). The rearranged chain carries TRBV7-2 and TRBJ2-7, with 9 bases in between that match TRBD1. The sequence in DNA is TGTGCCAGCGGCACCGGGACAGGGACCGTCGAGCAGTACTTC. Its protein is CASGTGTGTVEQYF.